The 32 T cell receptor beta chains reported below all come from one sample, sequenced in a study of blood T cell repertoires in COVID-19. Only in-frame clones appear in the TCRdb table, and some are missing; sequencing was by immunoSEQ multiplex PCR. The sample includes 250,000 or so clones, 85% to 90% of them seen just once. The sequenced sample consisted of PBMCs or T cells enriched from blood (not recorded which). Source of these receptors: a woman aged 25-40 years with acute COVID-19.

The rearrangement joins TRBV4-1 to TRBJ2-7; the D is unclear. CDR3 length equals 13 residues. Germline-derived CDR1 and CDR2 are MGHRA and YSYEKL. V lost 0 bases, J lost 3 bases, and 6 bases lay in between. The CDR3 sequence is CASSQDRNYEQYF. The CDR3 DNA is TGCGCCAGCAGCCAAGACAGGAACTACGAGCAGTACTTC.

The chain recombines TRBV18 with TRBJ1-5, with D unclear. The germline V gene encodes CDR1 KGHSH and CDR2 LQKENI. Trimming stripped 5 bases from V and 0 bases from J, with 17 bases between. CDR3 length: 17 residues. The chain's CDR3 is CASSAQNPGNSNQPQHF. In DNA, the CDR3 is TGTGCCAGCTCAGCACAAAACCCGGGGAATAGCAATCAGCCCCAGCATTTT.

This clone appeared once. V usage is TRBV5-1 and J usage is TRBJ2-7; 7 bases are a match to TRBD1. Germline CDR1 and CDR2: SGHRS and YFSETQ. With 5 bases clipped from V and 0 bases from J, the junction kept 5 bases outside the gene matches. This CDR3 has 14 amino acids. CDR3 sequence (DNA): TGCGCCAGCAGAACCGGGACAGACTCCTACGAGCAGTACTTC. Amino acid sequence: CASRTGTDSYEQYF.

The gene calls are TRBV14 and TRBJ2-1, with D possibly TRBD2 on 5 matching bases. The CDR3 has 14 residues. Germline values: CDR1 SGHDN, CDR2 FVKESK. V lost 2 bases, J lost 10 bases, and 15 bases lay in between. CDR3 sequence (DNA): TGTGCCAGCAGCCAACAACCGGGATTAGGAGAGCAGTTCTTC. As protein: CASSQQPGLGEQFF.

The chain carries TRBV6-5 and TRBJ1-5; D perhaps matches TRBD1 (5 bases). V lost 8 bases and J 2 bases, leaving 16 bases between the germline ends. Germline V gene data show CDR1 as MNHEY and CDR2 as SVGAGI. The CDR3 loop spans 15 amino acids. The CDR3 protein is CASVAGTSGNQPQHF. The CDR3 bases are TGTGCCAGCGTGGCCGGGACTTCGGGCAATCAGCCCCAGCATTTT.

Here the CDR3 reads CATLQRAGEDEQYF. The CDR3 DNA is TGTGCCACTCTTCAGCGGGCCGGGGAGGACGAGCAGTACTTC. The chain carries TRBV6-6 and TRBJ2-7, with D maybe TRBD2 (6 bases). The CDR3 runs to 14 residues. V was cut by 10 bases and J by 5 bases, with 21 bases left in between. CDR1 and CDR2 from the germline V gene are MNHNY and SVGAGI (reference sequence).

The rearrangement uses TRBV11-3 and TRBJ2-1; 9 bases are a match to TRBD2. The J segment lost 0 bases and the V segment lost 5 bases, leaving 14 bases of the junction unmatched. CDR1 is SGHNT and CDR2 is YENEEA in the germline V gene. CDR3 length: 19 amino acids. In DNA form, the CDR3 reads TGTGCCAGCAGCAGGCGGGCTAGCGGGACGGGGAGCTCCTACAATGAGCAGTTCTTC. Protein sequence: CASSRRASGTGSSYNEQFF.

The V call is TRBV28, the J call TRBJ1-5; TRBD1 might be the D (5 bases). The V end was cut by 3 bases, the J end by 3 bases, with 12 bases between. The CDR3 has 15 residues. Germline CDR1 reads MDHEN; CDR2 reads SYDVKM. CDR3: CASSFFKGHNQPQHF. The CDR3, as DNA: TGTGCCAGCAGTTTTTTCAAAGGACACAATCAGCCCCAGCATTTT.

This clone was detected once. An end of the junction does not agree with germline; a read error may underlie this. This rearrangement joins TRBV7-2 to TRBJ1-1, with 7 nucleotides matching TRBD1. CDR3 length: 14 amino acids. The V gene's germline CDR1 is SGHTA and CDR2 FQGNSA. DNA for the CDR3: TGTGCCAGCACCCCGGGACAGATGAACTCTGAAGCTTTCTTT. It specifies CASTPGQMNSEAFF. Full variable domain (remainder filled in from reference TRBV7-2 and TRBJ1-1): GAGVSQSPSNKVTEKGKDVELRCDPISGHTALYWYRQSLGQGLEFLIYFQGNSAPDKSGLPSDRFSAERTGGSVSTLTIQRTQQEDSAVYLCASTPGQMNSEAFFGQGTRLTVV.

For the CDR3, the DNA is TGTGCCAGCAGATTTAGCGGAGTAAGCTCCTACGAGCAGTACTTC. Residues: CASRFSGVSSYEQYF. V and J are TRBV5-5 and TRBJ2-7; tentatively, D is TRBD2 (6 bases). CDR1 is SGHKS, CDR2 YYEKEE, per germline (reference sequence). Trimming removed 5 bases at V and 0 bases at J, with 15 bases between. The length of the CDR3 is 15 residues.

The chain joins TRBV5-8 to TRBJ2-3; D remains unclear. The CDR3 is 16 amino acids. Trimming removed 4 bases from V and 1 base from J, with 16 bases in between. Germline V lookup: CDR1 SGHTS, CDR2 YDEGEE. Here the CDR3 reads CASSQQRTVGTDTQYF. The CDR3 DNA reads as TGTGCCAGCAGCCAACAACGTACAGTAGGCACAGATACGCAGTATTTT.

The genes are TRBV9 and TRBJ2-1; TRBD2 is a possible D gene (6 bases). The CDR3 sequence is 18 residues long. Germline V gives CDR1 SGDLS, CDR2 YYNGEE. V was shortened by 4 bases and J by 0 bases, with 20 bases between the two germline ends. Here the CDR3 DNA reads TGTGCCAGCAGCACTAGGAGGGAGGAACCTAGCTCCTACAATGAGCAGTTCTTC. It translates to CASSTRREEPSSYNEQFF. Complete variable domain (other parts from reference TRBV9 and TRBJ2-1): DSGVTQTPKHLITATGQRVTLRCSPRSGDLSVYWYQQSLDQGLQFLIQYYNGEERAKGNILERFSAQQFPDLHSELNLSSLELGDSALYFCASSTRREEPSSYNEQFFGPGTRLTVL.

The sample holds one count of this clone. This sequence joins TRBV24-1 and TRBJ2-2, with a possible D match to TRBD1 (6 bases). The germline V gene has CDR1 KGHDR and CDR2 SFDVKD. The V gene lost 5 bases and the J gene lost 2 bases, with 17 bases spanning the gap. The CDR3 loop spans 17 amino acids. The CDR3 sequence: CATSASRGNLNTGELFF. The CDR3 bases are TGTGCCACCAGTGCCTCAAGGGGGAATTTAAACACCGGGGAGCTGTTTTTT.

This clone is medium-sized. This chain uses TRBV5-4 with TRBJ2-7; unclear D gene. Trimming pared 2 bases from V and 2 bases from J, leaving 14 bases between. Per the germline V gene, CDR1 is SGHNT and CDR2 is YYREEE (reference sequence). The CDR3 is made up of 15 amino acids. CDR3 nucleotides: TGTGCCAGCAGCTTTCTCCAGGTACCCACCTACGAGCAGTACTTC. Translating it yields CASSFLQVPTYEQYF.

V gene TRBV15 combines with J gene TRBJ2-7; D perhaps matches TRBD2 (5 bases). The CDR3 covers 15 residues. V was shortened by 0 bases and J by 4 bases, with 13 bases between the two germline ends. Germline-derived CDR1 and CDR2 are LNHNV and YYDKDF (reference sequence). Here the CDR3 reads CATSRDRLAGYEQYF. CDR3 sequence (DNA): TGTGCCACCAGCAGAGATCGGCTAGCCGGGTACGAGCAGTACTTC.

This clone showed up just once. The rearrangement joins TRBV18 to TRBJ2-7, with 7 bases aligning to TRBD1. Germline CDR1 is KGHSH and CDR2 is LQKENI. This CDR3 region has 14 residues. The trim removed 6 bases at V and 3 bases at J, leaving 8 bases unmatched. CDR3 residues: CASSYSGQNYEQYF. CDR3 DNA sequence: TGTGCCAGCTCGTACTCGGGACAGAACTACGAGCAGTACTTC.

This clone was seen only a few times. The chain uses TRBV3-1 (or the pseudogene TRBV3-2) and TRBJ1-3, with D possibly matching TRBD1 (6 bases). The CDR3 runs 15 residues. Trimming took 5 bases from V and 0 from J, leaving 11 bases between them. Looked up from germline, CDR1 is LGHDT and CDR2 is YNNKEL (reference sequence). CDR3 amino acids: CASSAGVHSGNTIYF. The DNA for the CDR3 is TGTGCCAGCAGCGCAGGGGTCCACTCTGGAAACACCATATATTTT.

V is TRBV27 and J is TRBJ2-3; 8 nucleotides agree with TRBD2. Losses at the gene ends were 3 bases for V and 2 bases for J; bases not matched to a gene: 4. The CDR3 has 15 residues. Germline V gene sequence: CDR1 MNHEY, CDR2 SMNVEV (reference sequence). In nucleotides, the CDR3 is TGTGCCAGCAGTTTGGACGGGAGGGACACAGATACGCAGTATTTT. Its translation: CASSLDGRDTDTQYF.

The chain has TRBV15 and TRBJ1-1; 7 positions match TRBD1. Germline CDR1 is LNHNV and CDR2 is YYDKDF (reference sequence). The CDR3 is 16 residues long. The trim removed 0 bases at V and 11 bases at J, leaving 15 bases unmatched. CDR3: CATSRDRWQGDRSAFF. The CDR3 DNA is TGTGCCACCAGCAGAGATAGGTGGCAGGGGGATCGTAGTGCTTTCTTT.

The CDR3 here is CASSLPVREQFF. The CDR3 DNA follows: TGTGCCAGCAGTTTGCCCGTGCGGGAGCAGTTCTTC. The chain employs TRBV27 and TRBJ2-1; D not certain. V lost 3 bases to trimming and J lost 10 bases, with 10 bases between them. The CDR3 contains 12 residues. The germline V gene encodes CDR1 MNHEY and CDR2 SMNVEV (reference sequence).

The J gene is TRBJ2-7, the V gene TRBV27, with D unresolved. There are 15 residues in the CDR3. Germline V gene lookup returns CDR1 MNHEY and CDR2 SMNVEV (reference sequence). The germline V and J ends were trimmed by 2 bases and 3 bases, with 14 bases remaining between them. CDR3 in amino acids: CASSLGPMGFYEQYF. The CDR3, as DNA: TGTGCCAGCAGTTTAGGGCCTATGGGTTTCTACGAGCAGTACTTC.

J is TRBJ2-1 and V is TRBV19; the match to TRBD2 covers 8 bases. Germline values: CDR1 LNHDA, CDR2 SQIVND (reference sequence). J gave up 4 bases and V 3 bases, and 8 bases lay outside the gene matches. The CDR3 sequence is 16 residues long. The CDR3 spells CASSIEVAGIYNEQFF. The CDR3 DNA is TGTGCCAGTAGTATTGAGGTAGCGGGAATATACAATGAGCAGTTCTTC.

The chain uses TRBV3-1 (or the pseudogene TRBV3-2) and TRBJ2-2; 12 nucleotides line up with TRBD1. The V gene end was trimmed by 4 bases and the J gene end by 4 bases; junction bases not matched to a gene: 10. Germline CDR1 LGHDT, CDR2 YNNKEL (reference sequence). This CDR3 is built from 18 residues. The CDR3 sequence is CASSPRDRGRLSTGELFF. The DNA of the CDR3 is TGTGCCAGCAGCCCCCGGGACAGGGGGCGATTGTCCACCGGGGAGCTGTTTTTT.

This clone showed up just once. The CDR3 sequence: CASSLAGSLAGHSYNEQFF. CDR3 DNA sequence: TGTGCCAGCAGCTTAGCTGGAAGTTTAGCGGGCCACTCCTACAATGAGCAGTTCTTC. The chain uses TRBV7-9 and TRBJ2-1, with 7 positions matching TRBD2. CDR1 and CDR2 (germline): SEHNR, FQNEAQ (reference sequence). CDR3 length equals 19 residues. With 0 bases clipped from V and 0 bases from J, the junction kept 11 bases outside the gene matches.

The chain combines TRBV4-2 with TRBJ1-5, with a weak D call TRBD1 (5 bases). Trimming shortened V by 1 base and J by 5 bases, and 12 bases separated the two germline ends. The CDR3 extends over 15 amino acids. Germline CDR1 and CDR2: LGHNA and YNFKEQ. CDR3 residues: CASSQGPQGDQPQHF. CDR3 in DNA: TGTGCCAGCAGCCAAGGTCCCCAAGGGGATCAGCCCCAGCATTTT.

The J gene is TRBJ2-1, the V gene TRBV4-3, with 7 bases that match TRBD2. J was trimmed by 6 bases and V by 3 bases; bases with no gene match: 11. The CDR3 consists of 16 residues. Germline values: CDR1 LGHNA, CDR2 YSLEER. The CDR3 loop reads CASSHFLADEGNEQFF. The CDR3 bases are TGCGCCAGCAGCCATTTTCTAGCGGATGAAGGCAATGAGCAGTTCTTC.

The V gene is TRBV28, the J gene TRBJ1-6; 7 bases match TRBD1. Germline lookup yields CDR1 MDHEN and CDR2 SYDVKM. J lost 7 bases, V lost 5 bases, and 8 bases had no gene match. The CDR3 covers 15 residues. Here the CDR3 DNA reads TGTGCCAGCAGTCCACCCGGGACAGTCAATTCACCCCTCCACTTT. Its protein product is CASSPPGTVNSPLHF. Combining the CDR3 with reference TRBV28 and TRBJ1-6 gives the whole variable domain DVKVTQSSRYLVKRTGEKVFLECVQDMDHENMFWYRQDPGLGLRLIYFSYDVKMKEKGDIPEGYSVSREKKERFSLILESASTNQTSMYLCASSPPGTVNSPLHFGNGTRLTVT.

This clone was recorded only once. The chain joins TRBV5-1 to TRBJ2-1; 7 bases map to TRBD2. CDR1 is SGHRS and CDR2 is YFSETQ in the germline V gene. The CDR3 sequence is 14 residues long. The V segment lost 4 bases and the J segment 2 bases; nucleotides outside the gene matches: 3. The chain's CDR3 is CASSASGTYNEQFF. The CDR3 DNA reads TGCGCCAGCAGCGCAAGCGGGACCTACAATGAGCAGTTCTTC.

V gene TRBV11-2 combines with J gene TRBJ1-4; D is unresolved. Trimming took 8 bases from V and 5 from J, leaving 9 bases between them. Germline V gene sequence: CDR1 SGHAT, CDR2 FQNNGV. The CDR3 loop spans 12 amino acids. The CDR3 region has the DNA TGTGCCAGCGGAGGATTGAATGAAAAACTGTTTTTT. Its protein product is CASGGLNEKLFF.

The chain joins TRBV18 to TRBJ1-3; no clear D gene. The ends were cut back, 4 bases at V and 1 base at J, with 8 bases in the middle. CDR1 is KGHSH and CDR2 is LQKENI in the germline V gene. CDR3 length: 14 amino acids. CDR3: CASSLTGSGNTIYF. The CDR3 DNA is TGTGCCAGCTCACTCACGGGGTCTGGAAACACCATATATTTT.

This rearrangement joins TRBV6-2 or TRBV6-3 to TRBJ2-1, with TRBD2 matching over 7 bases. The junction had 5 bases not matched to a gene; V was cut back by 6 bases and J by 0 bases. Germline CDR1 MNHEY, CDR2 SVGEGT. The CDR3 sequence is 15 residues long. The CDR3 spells CASRPSGSSYNEQFF. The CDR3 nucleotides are TGTGCCAGCAGACCTAGCGGCAGCTCCTACAATGAGCAGTTCTTC.

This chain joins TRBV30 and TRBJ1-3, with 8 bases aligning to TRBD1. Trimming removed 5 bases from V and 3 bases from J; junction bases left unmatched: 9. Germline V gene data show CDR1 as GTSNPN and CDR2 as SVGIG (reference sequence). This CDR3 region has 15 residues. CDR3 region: CAWLRQGHLGNTIYF. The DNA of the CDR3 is TGTGCCTGGTTGAGACAGGGGCATCTTGGAAACACCATATATTTT.